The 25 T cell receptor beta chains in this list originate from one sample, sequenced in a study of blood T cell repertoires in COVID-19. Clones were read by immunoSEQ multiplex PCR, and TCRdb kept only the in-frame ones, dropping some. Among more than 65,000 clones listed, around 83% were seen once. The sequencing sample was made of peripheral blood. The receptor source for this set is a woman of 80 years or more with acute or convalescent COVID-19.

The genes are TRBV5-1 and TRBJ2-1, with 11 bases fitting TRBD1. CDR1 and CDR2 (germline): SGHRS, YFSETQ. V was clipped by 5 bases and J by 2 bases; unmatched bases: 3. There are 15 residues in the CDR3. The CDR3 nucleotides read TGCGCCAGCAGTGGGGGACAGGGGGCCTACAATGAGCAGTTCTTC. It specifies CASSGGQGAYNEQFF.

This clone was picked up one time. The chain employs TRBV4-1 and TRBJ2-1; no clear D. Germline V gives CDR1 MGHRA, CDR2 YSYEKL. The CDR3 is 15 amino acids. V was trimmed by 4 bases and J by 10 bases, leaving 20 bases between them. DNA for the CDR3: TGCGCCAGCAGCCGCGGCGGAGAGCCCTCTCAGGAGCAGTTCTTC. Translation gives CASSRGGEPSQEQFF.

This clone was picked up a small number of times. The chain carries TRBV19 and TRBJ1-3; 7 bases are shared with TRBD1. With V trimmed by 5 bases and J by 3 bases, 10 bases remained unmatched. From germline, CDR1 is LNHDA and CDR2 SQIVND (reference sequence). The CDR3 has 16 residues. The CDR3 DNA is TGTGCCAGTAGTGACACCAAGGGGGCGCTTGGAAACACCATATATTTT. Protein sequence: CASSDTKGALGNTIYF.

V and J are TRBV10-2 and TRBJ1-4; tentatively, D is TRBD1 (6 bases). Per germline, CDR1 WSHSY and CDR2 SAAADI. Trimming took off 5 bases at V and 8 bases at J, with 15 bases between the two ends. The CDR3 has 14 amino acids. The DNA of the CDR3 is TGCGCCAGCAGTATTATAGGACAGCGGGAAAAACTGTTTTTT. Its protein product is CASSIIGQREKLFF.

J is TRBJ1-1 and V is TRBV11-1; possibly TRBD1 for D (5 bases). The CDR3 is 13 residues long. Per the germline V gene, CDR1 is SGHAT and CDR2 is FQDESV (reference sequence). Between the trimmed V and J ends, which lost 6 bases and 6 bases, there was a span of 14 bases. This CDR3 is CASSRTQGAEAFF. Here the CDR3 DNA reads TGTGCCAGCAGTCGGACCCAGGGCGCTGAAGCTTTCTTT.

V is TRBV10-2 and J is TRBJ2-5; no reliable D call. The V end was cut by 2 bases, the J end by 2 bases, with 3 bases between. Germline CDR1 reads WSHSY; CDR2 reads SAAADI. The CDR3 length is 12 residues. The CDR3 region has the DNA TGCGCCAGCAGTGAGCCTCAAGAGACCCAGTACTTC. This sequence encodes CASSEPQETQYF.

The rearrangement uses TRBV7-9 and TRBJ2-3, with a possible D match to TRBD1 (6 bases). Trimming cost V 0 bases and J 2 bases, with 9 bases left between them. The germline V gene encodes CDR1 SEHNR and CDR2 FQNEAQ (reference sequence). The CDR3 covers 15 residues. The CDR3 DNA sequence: TGTGCCAGCAGCTTAGCGGGGGCGTCCACAGATACGCAGTATTTT. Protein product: CASSLAGASTDTQYF. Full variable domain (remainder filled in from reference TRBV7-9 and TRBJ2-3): DTGVSQNPRHKITKRGQNVTFRCDPISEHNRLYWYRQTLGQGPEFLTYFQNEAQLEKSRLLSDRFSAERPKGSFSTLEIQRTEQGDSAMYLCASSLAGASTDTQYFGPGTRLTVL.

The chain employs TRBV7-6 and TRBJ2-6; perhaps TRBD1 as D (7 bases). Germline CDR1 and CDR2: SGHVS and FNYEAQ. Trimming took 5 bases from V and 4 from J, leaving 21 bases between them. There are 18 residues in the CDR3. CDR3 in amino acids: CASSLFIGGAGGANVLTF. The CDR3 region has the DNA TGTGCCAGCAGCCTCTTTATAGGGGGCGCGGGAGGGGCCAACGTCCTGACTTTC.

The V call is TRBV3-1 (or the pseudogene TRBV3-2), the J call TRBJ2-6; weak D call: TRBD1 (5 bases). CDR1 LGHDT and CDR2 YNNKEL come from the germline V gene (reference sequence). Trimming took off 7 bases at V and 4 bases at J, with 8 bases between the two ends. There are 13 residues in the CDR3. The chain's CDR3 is CASTRQGANVLTF. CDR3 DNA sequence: TGTGCCAGCACTCGACAGGGGGCCAACGTCCTGACTTTC.

In DNA, the CDR3 is TGTGCCTGGAGCCGCAGAGGGGGCCTTGAAGCTTTCTTT. Its translation is CAWSRRGGLEAFF. The chain couples TRBV30 to TRBJ1-1; 7 nucleotides align to TRBD1. The CDR3 consists of 13 residues. CDR1 and CDR2 from the germline V gene are GTSNPN and SVGIG (reference sequence). Trimming took 3 bases from V and 7 from J; bases not matched to a gene: 8.

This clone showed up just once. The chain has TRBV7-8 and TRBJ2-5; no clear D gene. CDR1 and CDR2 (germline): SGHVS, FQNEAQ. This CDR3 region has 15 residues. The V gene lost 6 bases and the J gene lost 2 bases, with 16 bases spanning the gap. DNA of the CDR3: TGTGCCAGCAGTTCCGACCGACTGTTACAAGAGACCCAGTACTTC. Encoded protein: CASSSDRLLQETQYF.

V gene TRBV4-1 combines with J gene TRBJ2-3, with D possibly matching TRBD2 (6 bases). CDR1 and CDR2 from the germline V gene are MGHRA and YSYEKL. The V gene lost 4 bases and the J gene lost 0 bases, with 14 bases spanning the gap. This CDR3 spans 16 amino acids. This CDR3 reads CASSLSSGRSTDTQYF. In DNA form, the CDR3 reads TGCGCCAGCAGCCTCTCGAGCGGGCGAAGCACAGATACGCAGTATTTT.

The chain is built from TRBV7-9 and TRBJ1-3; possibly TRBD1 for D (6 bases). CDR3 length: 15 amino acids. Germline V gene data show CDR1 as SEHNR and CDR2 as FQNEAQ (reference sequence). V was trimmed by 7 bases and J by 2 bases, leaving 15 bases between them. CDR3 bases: TGTGCCAGCATCCTCTTACAGGGAACTGGAAACACCATATATTTT. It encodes CASILLQGTGNTIYF.

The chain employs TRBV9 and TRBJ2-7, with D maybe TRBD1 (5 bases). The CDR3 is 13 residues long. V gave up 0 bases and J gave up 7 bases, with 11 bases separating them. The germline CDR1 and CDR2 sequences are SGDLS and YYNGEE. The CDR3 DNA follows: TGTGCCAGCAGCGTAGCGGTCCAGGGAGAGCAGTACTTC. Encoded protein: CASSVAVQGEQYF.

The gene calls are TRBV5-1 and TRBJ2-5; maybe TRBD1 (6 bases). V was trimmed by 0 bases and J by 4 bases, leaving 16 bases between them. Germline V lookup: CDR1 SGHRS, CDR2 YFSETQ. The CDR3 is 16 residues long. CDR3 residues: CASSLASSAGVETQYF. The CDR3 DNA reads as TGCGCCAGCAGCTTGGCCTCCTCGGCAGGGGTAGAGACCCAGTACTTC.

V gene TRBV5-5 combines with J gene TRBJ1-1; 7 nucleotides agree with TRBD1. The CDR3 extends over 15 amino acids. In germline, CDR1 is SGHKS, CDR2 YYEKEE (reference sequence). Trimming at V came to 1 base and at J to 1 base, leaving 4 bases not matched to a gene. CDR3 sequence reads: CASSLTGETNTEAFF. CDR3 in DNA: TGTGCCAGCAGCTTGACAGGGGAGACGAACACTGAAGCTTTCTTT.

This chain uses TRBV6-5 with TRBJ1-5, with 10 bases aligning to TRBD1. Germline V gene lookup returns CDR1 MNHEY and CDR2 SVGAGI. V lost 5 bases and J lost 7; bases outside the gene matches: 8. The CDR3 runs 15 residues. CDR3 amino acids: CASSRGTGVGQPQHF. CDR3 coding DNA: TGTGCCAGCAGTAGAGGGACAGGGGTGGGCCAGCCCCAGCATTTT.

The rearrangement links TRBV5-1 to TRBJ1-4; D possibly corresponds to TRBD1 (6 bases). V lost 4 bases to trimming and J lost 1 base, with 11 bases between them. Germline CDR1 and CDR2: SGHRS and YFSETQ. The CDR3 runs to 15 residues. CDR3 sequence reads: CASSPGQLTNEKLFF. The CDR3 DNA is TGCGCCAGCAGCCCCGGACAGTTAACTAATGAAAAACTGTTTTTT.

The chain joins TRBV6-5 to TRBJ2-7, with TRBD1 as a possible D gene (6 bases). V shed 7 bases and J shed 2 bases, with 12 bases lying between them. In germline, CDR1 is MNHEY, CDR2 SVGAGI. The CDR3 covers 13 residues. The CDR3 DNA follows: TGTGCCAGCATACGGACAGCGACCTACGAGCAGTACTTC. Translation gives CASIRTATYEQYF.

CDR3 sequence (DNA): TGTGCCAGCAGCTTAATGGGACAGCGGAACTACGAGCAGTACTTC. This encodes CASSLMGQRNYEQYF. This rearrangement joins TRBV7-2 to TRBJ2-7, with 7 bases matching TRBD1. V dropped 2 bases and J dropped 3; count of bases not matched to a gene: 7. The CDR3 is 15 residues long. The germline V gene encodes CDR1 SGHTA and CDR2 FQGNSA.

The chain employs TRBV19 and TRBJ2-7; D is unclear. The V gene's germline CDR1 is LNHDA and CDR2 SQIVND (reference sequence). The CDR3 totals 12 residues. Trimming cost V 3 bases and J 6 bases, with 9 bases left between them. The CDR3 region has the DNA TGTGCCAGTAGTATGTTACTTGGCGAGCAGTACTTC. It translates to CASSMLLGEQYF.

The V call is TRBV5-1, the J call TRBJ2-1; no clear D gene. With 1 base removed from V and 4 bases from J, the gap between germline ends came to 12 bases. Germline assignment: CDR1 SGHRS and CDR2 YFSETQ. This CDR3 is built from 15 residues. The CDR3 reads CASSLKAGYYNEQFF. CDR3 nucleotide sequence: TGCGCCAGCAGCTTGAAGGCCGGGTATTACAATGAGCAGTTCTTC. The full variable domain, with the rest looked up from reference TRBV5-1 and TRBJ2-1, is KAGVTQTPRYLIKTRGQQVTLSCSPISGHRSVSWYQQTPGQGLQFLFEYFSETQRNKGNFPGRFSGRQFSNSRSEMNVSTLELGDSALYLCASSLKAGYYNEQFFGPGTRLTVL.

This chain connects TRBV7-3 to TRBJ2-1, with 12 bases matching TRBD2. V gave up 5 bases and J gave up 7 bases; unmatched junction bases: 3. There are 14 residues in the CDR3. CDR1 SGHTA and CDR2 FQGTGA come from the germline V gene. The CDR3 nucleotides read TGTGCCAGCAGCCTAGCGGGGGGGCCGAATGAGCAGTTCTTC. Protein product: CASSLAGGPNEQFF.

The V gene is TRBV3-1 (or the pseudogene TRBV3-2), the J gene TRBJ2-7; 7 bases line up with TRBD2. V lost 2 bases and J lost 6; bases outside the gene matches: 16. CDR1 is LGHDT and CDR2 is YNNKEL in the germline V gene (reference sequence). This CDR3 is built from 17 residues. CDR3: CASSQSLRGVSNTEQYF. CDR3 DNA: TGTGCCAGCAGCCAATCCCTCCGGGGGGTTTCAAATACCGAGCAGTACTTC.

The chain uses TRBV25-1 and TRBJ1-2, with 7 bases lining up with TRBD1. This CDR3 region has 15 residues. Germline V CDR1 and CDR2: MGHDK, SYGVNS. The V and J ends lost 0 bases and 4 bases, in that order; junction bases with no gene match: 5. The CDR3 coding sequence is TGTGCCAGCAGTGAATACCCTAAGGGGGCCTATGGCTACACCTTC. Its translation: CASSEYPKGAYGYTF.